What follows are 16 T cell receptor beta chains derived from one specimen sequenced in a study of blood T cell repertoires in COVID-19. Libraries were prepared by immunoSEQ multiplex PCR; TCRdb keeps only in-frame clonotypes and omits some of them. Among over 30,000 clones listed, about 91% were seen once. Specimen: peripheral blood. The receptors come from a human donor in a cohort sampled during active COVID-19.

The chain carries TRBV3-1 (or the pseudogene TRBV3-2) and TRBJ1-6; perhaps TRBD1 as D (5 bases). CDR3 length: 15 amino acids. Trimming pared 3 bases from V and 5 bases from J, leaving 11 bases between. The germline gives CDR1 LGHDT, CDR2 YNNKEL (reference sequence). CDR3 protein: CASSHGTGNNSPLHF. CDR3 DNA: TGTGCCAGCAGCCACGGGACTGGGAATAATTCACCCCTCCACTTT.

The chain is built from TRBV7-6 and TRBJ2-7, with 8 nucleotides matching TRBD2. Unmatched junction bases numbered 1, after V lost 5 bases and J lost 7 bases. Germline assignment: CDR1 SGHVS and CDR2 FNYEAQ. The length of the CDR3 is 11 residues. The CDR3 region is CASSPGGEQYF. CDR3 in DNA: TGTGCCAGCAGCCCGGGGGGGGAGCAGTACTTC.

The chain uses TRBV28 and TRBJ1-6, with D perhaps matching TRBD1 (5 bases). CDR1 and CDR2 from the germline V gene are MDHEN and SYDVKM. The CDR3 contains 11 residues. The germline V and J ends were trimmed by 5 bases and 15 bases, with 11 bases remaining between them. CDR3 protein: CASSPQGLLHF. CDR3 nucleotides: TGTGCCAGCAGTCCCCAGGGTCTCCTCCACTTT.

The V and J genes are TRBV7-2 and TRBJ2-1, with D perhaps matching TRBD2 (5 bases). From germline, CDR1 is SGHTA and CDR2 FQGNSA. The germline V and J ends were trimmed by 1 base and 3 bases, with 22 bases remaining between them. This CDR3 has 19 amino acids. The CDR3, as DNA: TGTGCCAGCAGCTTAGTGCGGGCTCGGAGTCATCACCTCTACAATGAGCAGTTCTTC. Protein: CASSLVRARSHHLYNEQFF.

This clone showed up just a few times. The chain uses TRBV2 and TRBJ2-5, with no clear D. Per the germline V gene, CDR1 is SNHLY and CDR2 is FYNNEI. V lost 6 bases to trimming and J lost 0 bases, with 5 bases between them. The CDR3 has 12 amino acids. In DNA form, the CDR3 reads TGTGCCAGCAGCCGGGACCAAGAGACCCAGTACTTC. This encodes CASSRDQETQYF.

The J gene is TRBJ1-1, the V gene TRBV29-1, with 7 bases identical to TRBD1. This CDR3 contains 13 residues. The trim removed 7 bases at V and 4 bases at J, leaving 9 bases unmatched. The germline V gene has CDR1 SQVTM and CDR2 ANQGSEA. The CDR3 region has the DNA TGCAGCGCCACAGGGGCAGGGGGCACTGAAGCTTTCTTT. Translated, it gives CSATGAGGTEAFF.

The J gene is TRBJ2-7, the V gene TRBV6-6; D is possibly TRBD1 (5 bases). Germline CDR1 reads MNHNY; CDR2 reads SVGAGI (reference sequence). V gave up 6 bases and J gave up 6 bases, with 12 bases separating them. The CDR3 is 12 amino acids. The CDR3 region is CASSYKGIEQYF. CDR3 nucleotides: TGTGCCAGCAGCTACAAGGGGATCGAGCAGTACTTC.

The genes are TRBV6-1 and TRBJ2-1; maybe TRBD2 (5 bases). Germline CDR1 is MNHNS and CDR2 is SASEGT. The CDR3 spans 16 residues. The V and J ends lost 4 bases and 7 bases respectively, with 20 bases between them. The CDR3 DNA reads as TGTGCCAGCAGTGGAAGGGAGACCCCCGGCAGGAATGAGCAGTTCTTC. It yields the protein CASSGRETPGRNEQFF.

This clone has a single count. V is TRBV19 and J is TRBJ1-6; the D gene is possibly TRBD1 (5 bases). The length of the CDR3 is 15 residues. V lost 6 bases and J lost 4, with 13 bases in between. The germline V gene encodes CDR1 LNHDA and CDR2 SQIVND (reference sequence). The CDR3 DNA reads as TGTGCCAGTAGCCGCCGGGACTATTATAATTCACCCCTCCACTTT. Translated: CASSRRDYYNSPLHF.

The chain has TRBV7-8 and TRBJ2-3; 7 nucleotides line up with TRBD1. Germline V CDR1 and CDR2: SGHVS, FQNEAQ. This CDR3 is 15 amino acids long. With 5 bases clipped from V and 3 bases from J, the junction kept 8 bases outside the gene matches. This CDR3 reads CASSNDRARTDTQYF. CDR3 in DNA: TGTGCCAGCAGCAATGACAGGGCCAGAACAGATACGCAGTATTTT.

This clone is a singleton in its sample. The chain has TRBV11-2 and TRBJ2-5; 7 bases line up with TRBD1. CDR3 length equals 16 residues. The junction had 8 bases not matched to a gene; V was cut back by 1 base and J by 3 bases. CDR1 and CDR2 (germline): SGHAT, FQNNGV. This CDR3 is CASSLGTGVKKETQYF. As DNA, the CDR3 is TGTGCCAGCAGCTTAGGGACAGGCGTAAAAAAAGAGACCCAGTACTTC.

The rearrangement uses TRBV6-5 and TRBJ2-3, with D possibly matching TRBD2 (5 bases). The CDR3 has 15 amino acids. V shed 6 bases and J shed 2 bases, with 15 bases lying between them. The germline V gene encodes CDR1 MNHEY and CDR2 SVGAGI. CDR3 amino acids: CASRKFGVNTDTQYF. For the CDR3, the DNA is TGTGCCAGCAGAAAATTCGGGGTGAACACAGATACGCAGTATTTT.

The chain recombines TRBV7-9 with TRBJ2-1; TRBD1 agrees at 9 bases. The CDR3 runs 15 residues. The germline V gene has CDR1 SEHNR and CDR2 FQNEAQ (reference sequence). The J segment lost 1 base and the V segment lost 4 bases, leaving 2 bases of the junction unmatched. CDR3 bases: TGTGCCAGCAGCTCCGGGACAGGGTCCTACAATGAGCAGTTCTTC. It codes for CASSSGTGSYNEQFF.

The rearrangement joins TRBV19 to TRBJ2-2; TRBD2 aligns across 11 bases. Germline lookup yields CDR1 LNHDA and CDR2 SQIVND (reference sequence). CDR3 size: 15 residues. V lost 4 bases and J lost 4; bases outside the gene matches: 2. The CDR3 spells CASSTSGGPTGELFF. CDR3 bases: TGTGCCAGTAGTACTAGCGGGGGGCCCACCGGGGAGCTGTTTTTT.

The rearrangement joins TRBV19 to TRBJ1-2, with a possible D match to TRBD1 (6 bases). The V end was cut by 5 bases, the J end by 4 bases, with 11 bases between. CDR3 length equals 13 residues. The germline CDR1 and CDR2 sequences are LNHDA and SQIVND (reference sequence). The DNA of the CDR3 is TGTGCCAGTAGTTACAGGGCGGGCTATGGCTACACCTTC. Protein: CASSYRAGYGYTF.

This rearrangement joins TRBV28 to TRBJ1-5; 8 bases align to TRBD1. V dropped 6 bases and J dropped 3; count of bases not matched to a gene: 7. Germline loops: CDR1 MDHEN, CDR2 SYDVKM. There are 15 residues in the CDR3. The CDR3 is CASSLQQGDNQPQHF. The CDR3 nucleotides are TGTGCCAGCAGCCTTCAACAGGGGGACAATCAGCCCCAGCATTTT.